The T cell receptor (beta chain) under discussion was sequenced for a study of cytomegalovirus exposure and HLA in healthy donors. Study-level information: A previous analysis identified approximately 120 million unique TCR beta sequences derived from approximately 190 million T cells.

In the case of this clone: Its antigen is unknown.

Study-wide points: A reported reduction in N-insertions relative to the 666-donor mean was seen in an Asian-associated ancestry cluster in a later analysis.

Regarding donors, all were healthy bone marrow donors. It was with 60 Vbeta and 13 Jbeta primers that the PCR ran. The protocol was immunoSEQ multiplex PCR, while the TCRdb copy is restricted to in-frame clones and leaves out a portion. The table has about 130,000 clones, 74% seen once. Germline CDR1 is SGHRS and CDR2 is YFSETQ. The CDR3 totals 16 residues. With V trimmed by 2 bases and J by 6 bases, 9 bases remained unmatched. This chain uses TRBV5-1 with TRBJ2-1, with 9 bases aligning to TRBD1. The sequenced sample was PBMCs. The TCR comes from a male donor in good health and CMV-seronegative. The CDR3 bases are TGCGCCAGCAGCTTTTACCGACAGGGGGGAAGCAATGAGCAGTTCTTC. Protein product: CASSFYRQGGSNEQFF. Using reference TRBV5-1 and TRBJ2-1 for the parts outside the CDR3, the full variable domain is KAGVTQTPRYLIKTRGQQVTLSCSPISGHRSVSWYQQTPGQGLQFLFEYFSETQRNKGNFPGRFSGRQFSNSRSEMNVSTLELGDSALYLCASSFYRQGGSNEQFFGPGTRLTVL.